Below are 6 T cell receptor beta chains sequenced from a single sample in a study of shared clonotypes between healthy human individuals. In the naive CD8 group, cells lacked CD45RO and were positively selected for CCR7, so terminally differentiated effector memory CD45RA+ cells were left out. Sequencing was performed with immunoSEQ multiplex PCR; in TCRdb, only in-frame clones are kept and a portion is missing. The sample carries roughly 2.1 million clones, roughly 91% recorded once. Sequencing used naive CD8+ T cells from PBMCs. The source of these receptors is a man younger than 30 in good health. Some clones in this sample may be carry-over from other donors' samples.

The chain uses TRBV30 and TRBJ1-2, with 7 nucleotides matching TRBD1. The CDR3 totals 11 residues. Germline trimming cut 8 bases from V and 3 bases from J; bases unmatched to any gene: 3. Germline assignment: CDR1 GTSNPN and CDR2 SVGIG (reference sequence). The CDR3 spells CAATGYYGYTF. Written as DNA, the CDR3 is TGTGCCGCGACAGGGTACTATGGCTACACCTTC.

The V gene is TRBV27, the J gene TRBJ2-3; no clear D. In germline, CDR1 is MNHEY, CDR2 SMNVEV (reference sequence). The V and J ends lost 3 bases and 1 base respectively, with 14 bases between them. This CDR3 spans 16 amino acids. The CDR3 DNA is TGTGCCAGCAGTTTGCGTACGGCGTCGGGCACAGATACGCAGTATTTT. It specifies CASSLRTASGTDTQYF.

This chain joins TRBV27 and TRBJ2-1; D not resolved. This CDR3 is built from 16 residues. V lost 2 bases to trimming and J lost 8 bases, with 19 bases between them. Germline CDR1 is MNHEY and CDR2 is SMNVEV (reference sequence). CDR3 loop: CASSLAPLEGRDEQFF. In nucleotides, the CDR3 is TGTGCCAGCAGTTTAGCCCCCCTCGAAGGACGCGATGAGCAGTTCTTC.

V and J are TRBV5-1 and TRBJ1-5; 7 bases agree with TRBD1. CDR1 and CDR2 from the germline V gene are SGHRS and YFSETQ. V lost 4 bases and J lost 6; bases outside the gene matches: 10. The CDR3 covers 15 residues. CDR3 in amino acids: CASSHGTDLTQPQHF. The CDR3 DNA sequence: TGCGCCAGCAGCCACGGGACAGATCTTACTCAGCCCCAGCATTTT.

The chain combines TRBV4-1 with TRBJ2-7, with TRBD2 matching 13 bases. With 3 bases clipped from V and 5 bases from J, the junction kept 4 bases outside the gene matches. The germline V gene has CDR1 MGHRA and CDR2 YSYEKL. The CDR3 is 15 residues long. CDR3 DNA sequence: TGCGCCAGCAGCCATTCGGGACTAGCGGGACACGAGCAGTACTTC. Protein product: CASSHSGLAGHEQYF.

The rearrangement links TRBV6-1 to TRBJ2-3; no definite D call. V lost 2 bases, J lost 6 bases, and 15 bases lay in between. The CDR3 runs 15 residues. Germline CDR1 reads MNHNS; CDR2 reads SASEGT. Here the CDR3 DNA reads TGTGCCAGCAGTGAAAGTAACCGCCGTTATGATACGCAGTATTTT. The encoded protein is CASSESNRRYDTQYF.